This T cell receptor beta chain was recovered during a study of blood T cell repertoires in COVID-19. For the study at large: Acute and convalescent COVID-19 specimens originated in the United States, Italy and Spain.

The CDR3 has 16 residues. Per the germline V gene, CDR1 is MGHRA and CDR2 is YSYEKL. Trimming cost V 4 bases and J 3 bases; bases outside gene matches: 9. Methods used by the authors: Reference gene primer amplification gave nucleated cell count estimates. Generated by immunoSEQ multiplex PCR, the TCRdb table keeps only in-frame clones and is missing some. The V and J calls and the clone size are those of that table, but D and trimming were determined from the DNA. The sample includes some 160,000 clones, approximately 80% of them seen just once. Donors of Cohort 3 who recovered were those that had two negative PCRs, clearance, or symptom resolution.

Specimen: PBMCs or T cells enriched from blood (not recorded which). This sequence joins TRBV4-1 and TRBJ1-5, with 7 bases lining up with TRBD1. The source of this sequence is an older woman who had recovered from COVID-19. As DNA, the CDR3 is TGCGCCAGCAGCCCCGGACAGGCCCGGGTCAATCAGCCCCAGCATTTT. It codes for CASSPGQARVNQPQHF.